A selection of T cell receptor beta chains follows, all from one sample in a study of blood T cell repertoires in COVID-19. Assay: immunoSEQ multiplex PCR; the TCRdb copy retains only in-frame clones and omits some. The sample gives about 120,000 clones, about 88% of which show up once; approximately 1.1% is in the top ten. What was sequenced was peripheral blood. The source is an elderly woman with acute or convalescent COVID-19. CDR3s include the opening cysteine and the closing phenylalanine or tryptophan. A row's size may be missing; if present it is once, few, many or a size class.

size | J | V | CDR3
NA | TRBJ1-3 | TRBV7-2 | CASSLAQVLSGNTIYF
NA | TRBJ1-4 | TRBV4-1 | CASSQDLSGQRSEKLFF
NA | TRBJ1-3 | TRBV7-9 | CASSPRRGRSGNTIYF
NA | TRBJ1-1 | TRBV12-3/TRBV12-4 | CASSTGLEAFF
NA | TRBJ2-1 | TRBV12-5 | CASGLDSGVYNEQFF
NA | TRBJ1-2 | TRBV5-4 | CASSLDSTYGYTF
NA | TRBJ2-7 | TRBV28 | CASSSSGRASYEQYF
NA | TRBJ1-1 | TRBV12-5 | CASGLVRRGIAFF
NA | TRBJ1-3 | TRBV27 | CASSRGAGQSGNTIYF
NA | TRBJ2-2 | TRBV7-2 | CASSFFLYTGELFF
few | TRBJ1-2 | TRBV6-5 | CASSQTTGENYGYTF
once | TRBJ2-1 | TRBV6-5 | CASRIAGGPGEQFF
NA | TRBJ2-7 | TRBV5-4 | CASSLGGSNYEQYF
NA | TRBJ1-1 | TRBV13 | CASSLDLRGSGNTEAFF
NA | TRBJ1-1 | TRBV18 | CASSPVTDSEAFF
NA | TRBJ2-1 | TRBV2 | CASSFQGSWHNEQFF
NA | TRBJ2-7 | TRBV10-3 | CAIREGTGSYEQYF
NA | TRBJ2-5 | TRBV3-1/TRBV3-2 | CASSQADRGAMAQYF
NA | TRBJ1-2 | TRBV19 | CASSSVAVQGPVYGYTF
NA | TRBJ1-2 | TRBV5-4 | CASSPPGQQRYGYTF
NA | TRBJ2-1 | TRBV7-2 | CASSLVGSGGYNEQFF
NA | TRBJ2-1 | TRBV9 | CASSGRIGGTDEQFF
NA | TRBJ1-2 | TRBV6-5 | CASSDSYVYTF
NA | TRBJ2-5 | TRBV6-2/TRBV6-3 | CASSYSSPGVRRETQYF
few | TRBJ2-7 | TRBV5-5 | CASSLTGTGITYEQYF
NA | TRBJ1-1 | TRBV11-1 | CASSLGTAAFF
NA | TRBJ1-2 | TRBV10-3 | CAISDLDRGDYGYTF
NA | TRBJ1-3 | TRBV6-6 | CASSLGTVGNTIYF
NA | TRBJ1-4 | TRBV2 | CASSGSDTLNEKLFF
NA | TRBJ2-4 | TRBV5-1 | CASSLVTSGSARAKNIQYF
NA | TRBJ1-1 | TRBV18 | CASSPSGGTEAFF
NA | TRBJ2-2 | TRBV6-5 | CASSPFGDTGELFF
NA | TRBJ1-6 | TRBV4-1 | CASSQEDRGFNSPLHF
NA | TRBJ1-2 | TRBV5-1 | CASSFGQNYGYTF
NA | TRBJ2-7 | TRBV7-9 | CASSSGLAGVSEQYF
once | TRBJ1-2 | TRBV11-2 | CASSLGQGGGYTF
once | TRBJ2-5 | TRBV6-5 | CASRTPGRLKWTQYF
once | TRBJ2-1 | TRBV7-9 | CASSPGRGFYNEQFF
few | TRBJ2-3 | TRBV6-4 | CASSPSTQRPRDTQYF
few | TRBJ2-7 | TRBV7-6 | CASSFGTENYEQYF
NA | TRBJ2-7 | TRBV28 | CASRKSLASTYEQYF
NA | TRBJ1-3 | TRBV5-1 | CASSGGSGNTIYF
NA | TRBJ2-3 | TRBV10-2 | CASSDLGALDTQYF
once | TRBJ2-5 | TRBV24-1 | CATIWKRNFSGGTKLKQETQYF
NA | TRBJ2-7 | TRBV3-1/TRBV3-2 | CASSQATGGYEQYF
NA | TRBJ1-5 | TRBV5-4 | CASSLESGQPQHF
NA | TRBJ1-2 | TRBV25-1 | CASSSDRDGGYTF
once | TRBJ2-3 | TRBV7-9 | CASSLSTDTQYF
NA | TRBJ2-7 | TRBV7-9 | CASSLSGGSGEQYF
NA | TRBJ1-6 | TRBV19 | CASRGRGSYNSPLHF
NA | TRBJ1-5 | TRBV5-1 | CASSLEPGTGGHQPQHF
NA | TRBJ2-1 | TRBV4-1 | CASSQESVRTSGGHEQFF
NA | TRBJ2-2 | TRBV3-1/TRBV3-2 | CASSHQGAGELFF
NA | TRBJ2-2 | TRBV7-2 | CASSINSITGELFF